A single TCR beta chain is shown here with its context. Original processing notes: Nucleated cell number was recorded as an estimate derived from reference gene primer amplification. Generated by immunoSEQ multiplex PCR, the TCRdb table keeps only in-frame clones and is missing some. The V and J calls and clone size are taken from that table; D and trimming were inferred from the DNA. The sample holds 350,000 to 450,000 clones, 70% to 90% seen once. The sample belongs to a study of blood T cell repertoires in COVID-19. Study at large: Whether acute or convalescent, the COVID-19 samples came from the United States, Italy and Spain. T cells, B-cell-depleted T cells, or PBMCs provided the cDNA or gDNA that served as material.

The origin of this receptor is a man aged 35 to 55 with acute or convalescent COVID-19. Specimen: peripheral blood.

The CDR3 loop is CASTRGSMNTEAFF. DNA for the CDR3: TGTGCCAGCACCCGGGGGTCGATGAACACTGAAGCTTTCTTT. The chain couples TRBV9 to TRBJ1-1; a possible D gene is TRBD1 (5 bases). The V gene lost 6 bases and the J gene lost 0 bases, with 12 bases spanning the gap. From germline, CDR1 is SGDLS and CDR2 YYNGEE. This CDR3 has 14 residues.